This T cell receptor (beta chain) was captured in a study of cytomegalovirus exposure and HLA in healthy donors. CDR1 and CDR2 (germline): SGHAT, FQDESV (reference sequence). With 5 bases removed from V and 3 bases from J, the gap between germline ends came to 10 bases. The CDR3 is 13 residues long. Use of 60 Vbeta and 13 Jbeta primers characterized the PCR. Assay: immunoSEQ multiplex PCR; the TCRdb copy retains only in-frame clones and omits some. The sample has roughly 99,000 clones, 65% to 80% seen once; the top ten hold 4.2%. This receptor was obtained from a male donor in good health and CMV-seronegative. The specimen was PBMCs. The rearrangement uses TRBV11-1 and TRBJ1-1; no reliable D call. DNA for the CDR3: TGTGCCAGCAGCGCACAGAGCTACACTGAAGCTTTCTTT. It encodes CASSAQSYTEAFF. Complete variable domain (other parts from reference TRBV11-1 and TRBJ1-1): EAEVAQSPRYKITEKSQAVAFWCDPISGHATLYWYRQILGQGPELLVQFQDESVVDDSQLPKDRFSAERLKGVDSTLKIQPAELGDSAMYLCASSAQSYTEAFFGQGTRLTVV.